These 17 T cell receptor beta chains came from one sample sequenced in a study of CD8+CD57+ T cells in acquired aplastic anemia. Profiling that covered TCR beta VDJ and CDR3 relied on genomic DNA as its template. TCRdb itself ran the reads through MiXCR, one entry per CDR3 protein. The data hold fewer than 300,000 distinct CDR3 sequences, with approximately 82% observed a single time. CD8+CD57+ cell expansion had been shown by flow cytometry in patients chosen for sequencing. The source material was sorted CD4+, CD8+, or CD8+CD57+ T cells (not recorded which) from PBMCs. The receptors stem from a human donor with aplastic anemia.

As concerns this clonotype: A junction end diverges from the germline sequence, so it may reflect a read error. V gene TRBV7-9 combines with J gene TRBJ2-3, with unresolved D. In germline, CDR1 is SEHNR, CDR2 FQNEAQ (reference sequence). CDR3 length: 14 amino acids. The CDR3 is CASGVARWREQYFF. The CDR3 nucleotides are TGTGCCAGTGGCGTAGCAAGGTGGCGCGAGCAGTACTTCTTT.

This clonotype was seen only once. Without the conserved terminal phenylalanine or tryptophan, this CDR3 likely stems from a read error. The DNA is omitted, as the CDR3 cannot be located on it reliably, and the CDR3 follows TCRdb's listing. CDR3 protein: CASSCRRSGGTDEL. The chain is built from TRBV7-9 and TRBJ2-5; the DNA was not used to check the table's D call, TRBD2. Germline V gene lookup returns CDR1 SEHNR and CDR2 FQNEAQ (reference sequence). The CDR3 region is 14 residues in length, termini included.

The CDR3 nucleotides read TGTGCCAGCAGGGAGGGACTCTATGGCTACACCTTC. It codes for CASREGLYGYTF. The V and J genes are TRBV25-1 and TRBJ1-2; D may be TRBD1 (5 bases). The V end lost 6 bases, the J end lost 4 bases, and 9 bases lay between the germline ends. Germline loops: CDR1 MGHDK, CDR2 SYGVNS. The CDR3 loop spans 12 amino acids.

This rearrangement joins TRBV20-1 to TRBJ2-1; D call uncertain. This CDR3 region has 16 residues. CDR1 is DFQATT, CDR2 SNEGSKA, per germline (reference sequence). The chain's CDR3 is CSGRAPLASLSNEQFF. The CDR3 DNA follows: TGCAGCGGACGGGCACCCTTAGCTTCACTGTCGAATGAGCAGTTCTTC.

J is TRBJ2-7 and V is TRBV10-3; 7 nucleotides align to TRBD1. Per germline, CDR1 ENHRY and CDR2 SYGVKD. The CDR3 contains 16 residues. The CDR3 region is CAISQGDLNNQPQHYV. The CDR3 nucleotides read TGTGCCATCAGCCAGGGGGACCTTAACAATCAGCCCCAGCATTACGTC.

Of note for this clonotype: It is unclear where the CDR3 begins or ends on the DNA, so no DNA is shown, and the CDR3 is as TCRdb lists it. The genes are TRBV7-9 and TRBJ1-2. The CDR3 has 16 amino acids, counting both end residues. Germline values: CDR1 SEHNR, CDR2 FQNEAQ (reference sequence). The CDR3 loop is CASSLRAYEQYFGYTF.

The chain links TRBV6-1 to TRBJ2-1; 11 nucleotides match TRBD1. TRBJ2-7 explains the end of the DNA better; the J call may be wrong. In germline, CDR1 is MNHNS, CDR2 SASEGT. The CDR3 contains 14 residues. The CDR3 sequence is CASKLDRGRNEQYF. DNA for the CDR3: TGTGCCAGCAAGTTGGACAGGGGGCGGAACGAGCAGTACTTC.

This chain connects TRBV11-3 to TRBJ2-3; tentative D call: TRBD1 (5 bases). CDR1 and CDR2 from the germline V gene are SGHNT and YENEEA. The CDR3 is 16 amino acids. Trimming pared 0 bases from V and 4 bases from J, leaving 14 bases between. The CDR3 sequence: CASSLDLTAPADTQYF. CDR3 nucleotide sequence: TGTGCCAGCAGCTTAGATCTGACAGCCCCCGCAGATACGCAGTATTTT.

About this clonotype itself: The junction and the germline gene differ at one end; a read error may be behind it. The CDR3 here is CASRSREAPDTGLF. The CDR3 DNA reads as TGTGCCAGCAGAAGTCGGGAAGCTCCGGATACGGGGCTGTTT. The J gene is TRBJ2-3, the V gene TRBV7-3; D is possibly TRBD1 or TRBD2 (5 bases each). Germline CDR1 is SGHTA and CDR2 is FQGTGA. The CDR3 is 14 residues long.

In regard to this clonotype: This CDR3 fails to terminate in the conserved phenylalanine or tryptophan, so it likely reflects a read error. The DNA is omitted, as the CDR3 cannot be located on it reliably, and the CDR3 follows TCRdb's listing. The chain combines TRBV7-3 with TRBJ2-3; the DNA was not compared with TRBD1, the D call given in the table. Germline lookup yields CDR1 SGHTA and CDR2 FQGTGA. The CDR3 length is 13 residues, termini included. The CDR3 here is CASSQGQNSGANV.

To note about this clonotype: This likely comes from a read error, as the CDR3 has no conserved phenylalanine or tryptophan at its end. It is unclear where the CDR3 begins or ends on the DNA, so no DNA is shown, and the CDR3 is as TCRdb lists it. This chain links TRBV2 with TRBJ2-3; the D segment call TRBD1 is taken from the table without a DNA check. The CDR3 is 14 amino acids in total, end residues counted. The germline gives CDR1 SNHLY, CDR2 FYNNEI. CDR3: CASSSVGGPDTQNL.

A note on this clonotype: The junction and the germline gene differ at one end; a read error may be behind it. The chain employs TRBV7-8 and TRBJ1-5; D might be TRBD1 (5 bases). Germline assignment: CDR1 SGHVS and CDR2 FQNEAQ. The CDR3 runs 15 residues. This CDR3 reads CASSLGGGRNKPQHF. As DNA, the CDR3 is TGTGCCAGCAGCTTAGGGGGCGGCCGCAATAAGCCCCAGCATTTT.

The chain is built from TRBV7-8 and TRBJ2-1; perhaps TRBD2 as D (6 bases). Trimming removed 1 base from V and 13 bases from J, with 23 bases in between. The germline V gene has CDR1 SGHVS and CDR2 FQNEAQ. The CDR3 is made up of 16 amino acids. CDR3 region: CASSLEGGADTEYQFF. The DNA of the CDR3 is TGTGCCAGCAGCTTAGAGGGAGGTGCCGATACGGAGTATCAGTTCTTC.

To note about this clonotype: The junction differs from germline at one of its ends, possibly a read error. J is TRBJ2-3 and V is TRBV7-8, with D possibly being TRBD2 (6 bases). The CDR3 is 14 amino acids. Germline V gene data show CDR1 as SGHVS and CDR2 as FQNEAQ. CDR3 sequence: CASSFAEGPEKQFF. DNA of the CDR3: TGTGCCAGCAGCTTCGCGGAGGGTCCCGAAAAGCAGTTTTTT.

For this clonotype: The CDR3 end shows no conserved phenylalanine or tryptophan, and so a read error is likely. It is unclear where the CDR3 begins or ends on the DNA, so no DNA is shown, and the CDR3 is as TCRdb lists it. The chain recombines TRBV7-9 with TRBJ2-3; the D call TRBD1 from the table was never checked on the DNA. Germline CDR1 SEHNR, CDR2 FQNEAQ (reference sequence). A total of 13 residues make up the CDR3, ends included. The CDR3 spells CASSYGRTGTNES.

The J gene is TRBJ1-1, the V gene TRBV6-1; D ambiguous. Germline V gene sequence: CDR1 MNHNS, CDR2 SASEGT. Trimming pared 5 bases from V and 8 bases from J, leaving 30 bases between. The CDR3 totals 18 residues. The CDR3 sequence: CASSRPRGHTVSRTEAFF. CDR3 nucleotide sequence: TGTGCCAGCAGTAGGCCTCGTGGGCACACAGTTTCGAGGACCGAAGCTTTCTTT.

CDR3 in amino acids: CASSLLRDQETQYF. CDR3 in DNA: TGTGCCAGCAGTTTACTCCGGGACCAAGAGACCCAGTACTTC. The V gene is TRBV28, the J gene TRBJ2-5; D unclear. The CDR3 contains 14 residues. With 2 bases removed from V and 0 bases from J, the gap between germline ends came to 7 bases. The germline V gene has CDR1 MDHEN and CDR2 SYDVKM. The full variable domain, completed using reference TRBV28 and TRBJ2-5, is DVKVTQSSRYLVKRTGEKVFLECVQDMDHENMFWYRQDPGLGLRLIYFSYDVKMKEKGDIPEGYSVSREKKERFSLILESASTNQTSMYLCASSLLRDQETQYFGPGTRLLVL.